This T cell receptor beta chain was identified during a study of T-cell memory formation after mild COVID-19. Using its own MiXCR run on the 5' RACE reads, TCRdb lists one record per CDR3 protein. The sample includes 450,000 or so distinct CDR3 sequences, around 20% of them seen just once. This clonotype was found a few times. Germline-derived CDR1 and CDR2 are SQVTM and ANQGSEA. Trimming cost V 7 bases and J 5 bases, with 19 bases left between them. This CDR3 has 14 residues. Sequencing used PBMCs or a T cell subset sorted from them (not recorded which). The chain links TRBV29-1 to TRBJ2-3, with D perhaps TRBD1 or TRBD2 (7 bases each). The receptor's source is an adult woman who had mild COVID-19 (a few samples of this study predate the infection). Cell type and time point are not known. CDR3 DNA: TGCAGCGCTTACAGGGGAGGGCGGGAAGATACGCAGTATTTT. Translation: CSAYRGGREDTQYF.